These T cell receptor beta chains were read from a single sample in a study of early T cells in non-severe SARS-CoV-2 infection. TCRdb re-analysed the 5' RACE reads in MiXCR, keeping a single row per CDR3 protein. The table lists some 80,000 distinct CDR3 sequences, roughly an eighth of them singletons. Sequenced material: whole blood. These TCRs come from an adult who was a healthcare worker with PCR-confirmed SARS-CoV-2 infection or an uninfected control (not recorded which). The CDR3 runs from the conserved cysteine through the conserved F or W. The D gene is left open where the match is weak. Clone size is not always given. Where it is, it says once, few, many or a class for expanded clones.

J gene | D gene | clone size | V gene | CDR3 length | CDR3 DNA | CDR3 protein
TRBJ1-3 | NA | NA | TRBV30 | 11 | TGTGCTGGAGGCTTTGGAAACACCATATATTTT | CAGGFGNTIYF
TRBJ2-7 | TRBD1 | many | TRBV6-2/TRBV6-3 | 15 | TGTACCAGCAGTGCGCCGGGACAGGGGGCGAACGAGCAGTACTTC | CTSSAPGQGANEQYF
TRBJ1-5 | NA | NA | TRBV11-2 | 13 | TGTGCCAGCAGCTTAGCCGGGGATCAGCCCCAGCATTTT | CASSLAGDQPQHF
TRBJ2-1 | NA | NA | TRBV11-2 | 13 | TGTGCCAGCAGCACAAGCCCTAGTTTGGAGCAGTTCTTC | CASSTSPSLEQFF
TRBJ1-5 | NA | few | TRBV12-3/TRBV12-4 | 14 | TGTGCCAGCAGCCCGGACGGACACAATCAGCCCCAGCATTTT | CASSPDGHNQPQHF
TRBJ2-1 | NA | many | TRBV6-1 | 15 | TGTGCCAGCAGTGAAGAAGCGGTCTCCTACAATGAGCAGTTCTTC | CASSEEAVSYNEQFF
TRBJ2-7 | NA | few | TRBV12-2 | 16 | TGTGCAAGTCGCTTTAGGCCCGGGGCCGACTCCTACGAGCAGTACTTC | CASRFRPGADSYEQYF
TRBJ1-6 | NA | many | TRBV6-2/TRBV6-3 | 18 | TGTGCCAGCAGCCTTATGGGGCAAAGTTGGACCTATAATTCACCCCTCCACTTT | CASSLMGQSWTYNSPLHF
TRBJ2-7 | TRBD1 | NA | TRBV9 | 16 | TGTGCCAGCAGCTTGAGCAGCCGGGACAGCTCCTACGAGCAGTACTTC | CASSLSSRDSSYEQYF
TRBJ1-1 | NA | many | TRBV18 | 16 | TGTGCCAGCTCACCACTCGGCCTAATGGGGAACACTGAAGCTTTCTTT | CASSPLGLMGNTEAFF
TRBJ2-3 | TRBD2 | many | TRBV5-4 | 16 | TGTGCCAGCAGCGCGGGGACTAACGTTCTATCGGATACGCAGTATTTT | CASSAGTNVLSDTQYF
TRBJ1-6 | NA | few | TRBV20-1 | 15 | TGCAGTGCTAGGACCGGGGGGCCTGTGGGCTCACCCCTCCACTTT | CSARTGGPVGSPLHF
TRBJ2-7 | TRBD1 | many | TRBV29-1 | 13 | TGCAGCGGTGGGACAGCCCTTCTCTACGAGCAGTACTTC | CSGGTALLYEQYF
TRBJ1-3 | NA | many | TRBV7-2 | 14 | TGTGCCAGCAGCTTTTCTTTGGGCATGAGCACCATATATTTT | CASSFSLGMSTIYF
TRBJ1-5 | NA | few | TRBV12-3/TRBV12-4 | 14 | TGTGCCAGCAGAACCGGCCAACGGAATCAGCCCCAGCATTTT | CASRTGQRNQPQHF
TRBJ2-7 | NA | NA | TRBV5-4 | 16 | TGTGCCAGCAGCTTGGCCGGCGGTGGGGGATCCTACGAGCAGTACTTC | CASSLAGGGGSYEQYF
TRBJ1-6 | TRBD1 | few | TRBV3-1 | 16 | TGTGCCAGCAGCCAAGTTCTAGGACAGGGTGCTTCACCCCTCCACTTT | CASSQVLGQGASPLHF
TRBJ2-1 | TRBD2 | NA | TRBV6-2/TRBV6-3 | 15 | TGTGCCAGCAGCCTTGGACTAGCGAACTACAATGAGCAGTTCTTC | CASSLGLANYNEQFF
TRBJ1-1 | TRBD1 | few | TRBV12-3/TRBV12-4 | 13 | TGTGCCAGCACCTTGTCCTGGGGACAGAAAGCTTTCTTT | CASTLSWGQKAFF
TRBJ2-7 | NA | NA | TRBV12-3/TRBV12-4 | 14 | TGTGCCAGCAGTTTAAAGGGCCTTTCCTACGAGCAGTACTTC | CASSLKGLSYEQYF
TRBJ1-1 | NA | NA | TRBV29-1 | 12 | TGCAGCGTTGAAGACAGGGGAACTGAAGCTTTCTTT | CSVEDRGTEAFF
TRBJ1-1 | NA | NA | TRBV20-1 | 16 | TGCAGTGCTAGGGTTAATAACAGGGCTCTGAACACTGAAGCTTTCTTT | CSARVNNRALNTEAFF
TRBJ2-7 | TRBD2 | NA | TRBV12-3/TRBV12-4 | 16 | TGTGCCAGCAGTTTCGGGACTAGCGGGGTATCCTACGAGCAGTACTTC | CASSFGTSGVSYEQYF
TRBJ2-6 | NA | NA | TRBV25-1 | 14 | TGTGCCAGTCCAGGGGACTCTGGGGCCAACGTCCTGACTTTC | CASPGDSGANVLTF
TRBJ1-5 | NA | many | TRBV12-3/TRBV12-4 | 11 | TGTGCCAGCAGTTCTCATATGCCGGGGCATTTT | CASSSHMPGHF
TRBJ1-2 | NA | NA | TRBV27 | 13 | TGTGCCAGCAGTTTAAACAGGTTGTCCGGCTACACCTTC | CASSLNRLSGYTF
TRBJ2-1 | NA | NA | TRBV10-3 | 13 | TGTGCCATCAGTGAGTCTATTACCCGGGAGCAGTTCTTC | CAISESITREQFF
TRBJ1-4 | NA | few | TRBV6-5 | 14 | TGTGCCAGCAGCCCGGGACGAATGGGGGAAAAACTGTTTTTT | CASSPGRMGEKLFF